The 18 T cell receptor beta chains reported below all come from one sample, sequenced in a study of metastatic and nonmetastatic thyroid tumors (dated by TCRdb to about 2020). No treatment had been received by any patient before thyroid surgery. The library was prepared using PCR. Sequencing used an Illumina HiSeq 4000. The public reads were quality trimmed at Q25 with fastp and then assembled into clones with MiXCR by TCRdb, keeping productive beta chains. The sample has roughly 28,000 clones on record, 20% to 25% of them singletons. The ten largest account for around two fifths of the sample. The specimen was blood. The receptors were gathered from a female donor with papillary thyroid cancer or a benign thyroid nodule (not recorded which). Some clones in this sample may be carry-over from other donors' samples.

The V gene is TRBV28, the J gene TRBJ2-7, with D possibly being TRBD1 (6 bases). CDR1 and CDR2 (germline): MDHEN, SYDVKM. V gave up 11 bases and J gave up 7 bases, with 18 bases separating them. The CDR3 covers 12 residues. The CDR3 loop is CASGTTRWEQYF. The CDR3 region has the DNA TGTGCCTCGGGGACAACTCGTTGGGAGCAGTACTTC.

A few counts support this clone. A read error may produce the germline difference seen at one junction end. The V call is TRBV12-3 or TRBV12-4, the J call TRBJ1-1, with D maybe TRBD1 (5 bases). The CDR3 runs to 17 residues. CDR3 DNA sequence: TGTGCCAGCATCCCTTGGATCTCGGCAGGGTCCTACACTGGAGCTTTCTTT. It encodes CASIPWISAGSYTGAFF.

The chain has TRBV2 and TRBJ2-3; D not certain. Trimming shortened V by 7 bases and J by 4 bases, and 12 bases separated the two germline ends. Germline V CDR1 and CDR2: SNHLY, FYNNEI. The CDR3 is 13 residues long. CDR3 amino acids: CASNEAAPDTQYF. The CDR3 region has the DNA TGTGCCAGCAATGAGGCAGCACCAGATACGCAGTATTTT.

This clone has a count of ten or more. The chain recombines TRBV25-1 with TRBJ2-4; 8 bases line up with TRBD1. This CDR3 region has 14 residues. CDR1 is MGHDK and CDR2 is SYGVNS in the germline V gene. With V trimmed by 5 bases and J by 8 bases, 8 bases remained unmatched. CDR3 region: CASSSSRGHDIQYF. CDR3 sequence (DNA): TGTGCCAGCAGTAGTTCCAGGGGGCACGACATTCAGTACTTC.

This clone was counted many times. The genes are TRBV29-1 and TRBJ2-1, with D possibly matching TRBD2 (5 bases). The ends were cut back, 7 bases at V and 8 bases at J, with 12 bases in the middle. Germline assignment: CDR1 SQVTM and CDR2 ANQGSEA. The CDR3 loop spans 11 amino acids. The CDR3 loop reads CSAPAGYEQFF. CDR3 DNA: TGCAGCGCCCCGGCGGGCTATGAGCAGTTCTTC.

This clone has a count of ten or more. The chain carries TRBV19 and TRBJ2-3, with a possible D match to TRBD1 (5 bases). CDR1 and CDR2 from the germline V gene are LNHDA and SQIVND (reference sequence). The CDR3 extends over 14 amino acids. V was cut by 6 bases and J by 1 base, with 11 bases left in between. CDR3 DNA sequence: TGTGCCAGTAGCAGAGTAGGGGGCACAGATACGCAGTATTTT. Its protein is CASSRVGGTDTQYF.

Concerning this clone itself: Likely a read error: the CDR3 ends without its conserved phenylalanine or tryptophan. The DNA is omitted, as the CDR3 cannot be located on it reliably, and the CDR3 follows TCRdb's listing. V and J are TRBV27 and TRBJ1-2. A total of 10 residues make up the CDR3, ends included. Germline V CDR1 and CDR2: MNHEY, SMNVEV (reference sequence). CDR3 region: CASSGGTSAS.

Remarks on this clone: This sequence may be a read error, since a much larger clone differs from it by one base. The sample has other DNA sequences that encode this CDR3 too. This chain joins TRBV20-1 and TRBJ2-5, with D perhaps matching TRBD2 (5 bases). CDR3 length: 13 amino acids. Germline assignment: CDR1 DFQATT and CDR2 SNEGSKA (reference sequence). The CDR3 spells CSARFPGEETQYF. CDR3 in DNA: TGCAGTGCTAGGTTCCCCGGGGAAGAGACCCAGTACTTT.

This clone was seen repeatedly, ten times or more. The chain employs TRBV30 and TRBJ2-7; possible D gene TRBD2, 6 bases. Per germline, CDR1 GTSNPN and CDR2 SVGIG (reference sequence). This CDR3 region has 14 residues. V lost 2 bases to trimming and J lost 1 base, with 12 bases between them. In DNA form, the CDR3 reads TGTGCCTGGAGTCTAGCGAGGACATCCTACGAGCAGTACTTC. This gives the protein CAWSLARTSYEQYF. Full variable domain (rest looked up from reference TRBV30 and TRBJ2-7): SQTIHQWPATLVQPVGSPLSLECTVEGTSNPNLYWYRQAAGRGLQLLFYSVGIGQISSEVPQNLSASRPQDRQFILSSKKLLLSDSGFYLCAWSLARTSYEQYFGPGTRLTVT.

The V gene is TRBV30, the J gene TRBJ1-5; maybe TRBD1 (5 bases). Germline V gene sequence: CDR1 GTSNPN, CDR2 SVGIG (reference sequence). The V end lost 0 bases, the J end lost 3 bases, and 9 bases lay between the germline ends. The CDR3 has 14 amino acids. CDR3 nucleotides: TGTGCCTGGAGTGTGGGGCAGTTCAATCAGCCCCAGCATTTT. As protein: CAWSVGQFNQPQHF.

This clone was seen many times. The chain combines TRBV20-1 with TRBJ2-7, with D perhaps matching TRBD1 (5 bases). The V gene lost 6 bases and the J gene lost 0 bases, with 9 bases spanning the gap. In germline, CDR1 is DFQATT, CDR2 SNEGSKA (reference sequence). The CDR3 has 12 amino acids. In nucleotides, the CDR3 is TGCAGTGCAAACGGACACTCCTACGAGCAGTACTTC. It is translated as CSANGHSYEQYF.

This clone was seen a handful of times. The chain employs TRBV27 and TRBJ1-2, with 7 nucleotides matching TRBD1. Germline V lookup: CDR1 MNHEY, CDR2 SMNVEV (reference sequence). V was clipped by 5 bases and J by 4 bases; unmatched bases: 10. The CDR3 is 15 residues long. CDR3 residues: CASSPTTGQLYGYTF. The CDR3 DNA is TGTGCCAGCAGTCCTACGACGGGACAGCTCTATGGCTACACCTTC.

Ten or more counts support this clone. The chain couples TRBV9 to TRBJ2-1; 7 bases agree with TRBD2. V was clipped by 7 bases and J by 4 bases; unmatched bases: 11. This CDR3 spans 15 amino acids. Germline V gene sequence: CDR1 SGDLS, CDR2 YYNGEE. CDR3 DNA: TGTGCCAGCCGGAAACGGGAGGTTTATTACAATGAGCAGTTCTTC. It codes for CASRKREVYYNEQFF. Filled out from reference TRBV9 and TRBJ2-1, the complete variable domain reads DSGVTQTPKHLITATGQRVTLRCSPRSGDLSVYWYQQSLDQGLQFLIQYYNGEERAKGNILERFSAQQFPDLHSELNLSSLELGDSALYFCASRKREVYYNEQFFGPGTRLTVL.

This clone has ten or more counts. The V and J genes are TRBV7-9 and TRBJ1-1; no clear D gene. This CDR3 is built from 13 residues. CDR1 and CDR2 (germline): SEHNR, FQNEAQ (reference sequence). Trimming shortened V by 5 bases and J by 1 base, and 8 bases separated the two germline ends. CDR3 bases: TGTGCCAGCAGCCAGACTCAGAACACTGAAGCTTTCTTT. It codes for CASSQTQNTEAFF.

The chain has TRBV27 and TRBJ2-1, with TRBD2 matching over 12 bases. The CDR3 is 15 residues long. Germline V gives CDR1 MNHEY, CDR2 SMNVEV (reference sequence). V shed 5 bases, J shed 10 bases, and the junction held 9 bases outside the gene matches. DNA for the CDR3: TGTGCCAGCAGTCTGACTAGCGGGGGATCATGGGAGCAGTTCTTC. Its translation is CASSLTSGGSWEQFF.

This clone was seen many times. This CDR3 is CSVTPLAGGLEQYF. The CDR3 nucleotides are TGCAGTGTAACGCCCCTAGCGGGGGGGCTTGAGCAGTACTTC. This chain joins TRBV20-1 and TRBJ2-7; 12 bases map to TRBD2. The germline gives CDR1 DFQATT, CDR2 SNEGSKA (reference sequence). The V and J ends lost 7 bases and 7 bases, in that order; junction bases with no gene match: 11. The CDR3 covers 14 residues.

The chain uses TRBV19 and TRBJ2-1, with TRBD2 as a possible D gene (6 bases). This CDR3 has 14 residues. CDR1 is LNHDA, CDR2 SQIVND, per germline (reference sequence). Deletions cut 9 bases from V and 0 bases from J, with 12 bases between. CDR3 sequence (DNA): TGTGCCAGCCGCCGGGGGAGCTCCTACAATGAGCAGTTCTTC. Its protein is CASRRGSSYNEQFF.

The CDR3 is CAWTRQATGANVLTF. The DNA for the CDR3 is TGTGCCTGGACCCGACAGGCCACTGGGGCCAACGTCCTGACTTTC. The chain is built from TRBV30 and TRBJ2-6; TRBD1 might be the D (6 bases). Deletions cut 4 bases from V and 2 bases from J, with 12 bases between. Germline V gene sequence: CDR1 GTSNPN, CDR2 SVGIG (reference sequence). The CDR3 is made up of 15 amino acids.